Shown below are 32 T cell receptor beta chains from a single sample sequenced in a study of T-cell reconstitution after alpha-beta-depleted transplantation in children. Unique molecular identifiers were used in preparing the TCRbeta library. TCRdb ran MiXCR on the PCR reads and lists one entry per CDR3 protein. Of some 290,000 distinct CDR3 sequences listed, approximately 20% are singletons. The material was PBMCs, mostly from graft donor cells, obtained 180 days after TCRalphabeta/CD19-depleted stem cell transplant. These TCRs come from a male patient between 5 and 17 years old who had a stem cell transplant for acute lymphoblastic leukemia, so the T cells may come from the graft donor.

The rearrangement uses TRBV7-2 and TRBJ2-7; D is ambiguous. V dropped 2 bases and J dropped 5 bases, with 10 bases sitting between them. This CDR3 is built from 13 residues. Germline V CDR1 and CDR2: SGHTA, FQGNSA. CDR3 sequence (DNA): TGTGCCAGCAGCTTAAAAGGCAAGCACGAGCAGTACTTC. The encoded protein is CASSLKGKHEQYF.

This rearrangement joins TRBV10-3 to TRBJ2-1, with 10 nucleotides matching TRBD2. This CDR3 contains 14 residues. The trim removed 8 bases at V and 6 bases at J, leaving 7 bases unmatched. Germline V gives CDR1 ENHRY, CDR2 SYGVKD. CDR3 region: CAISLAGVRNEQFF. In DNA form, the CDR3 reads TGTGCCATCTCGCTAGCGGGAGTTCGCAATGAGCAGTTCTTC.

A few counts support this clonotype. The chain couples TRBV10-3 to TRBJ2-1, with 11 bases aligning to TRBD2. Germline trimming cut 2 bases from V and 0 bases from J; bases unmatched to any gene: 6. Per germline, CDR1 ENHRY and CDR2 SYGVKD. The CDR3 totals 18 residues. CDR3 residues: CAISELAGGSSSYNEQFF. Here the CDR3 DNA reads TGTGCCATCAGTGAGCTAGCGGGAGGCTCGAGCTCCTACAATGAGCAGTTCTTC.

The CDR3 loop reads CSALGGGYEQYF. The CDR3 DNA follows: TGCAGTGCCTTGGGGGGGGGGTACGAGCAGTACTTC. This chain joins TRBV20-1 and TRBJ2-7; TRBD2 matches at 7 bases. The V and J ends lost 6 bases and 4 bases, in that order; junction bases with no gene match: 6. Germline assignment: CDR1 DFQATT and CDR2 SNEGSKA (reference sequence). The CDR3 spans 12 residues.

This clonotype was seen a few times. This sequence joins TRBV7-9 and TRBJ1-1; TRBD1 agrees at 9 bases. The CDR3 runs 15 residues. The germline CDR1 and CDR2 sequences are SEHNR and FQNEAQ (reference sequence). Trimming cost V 0 bases and J 1 base; bases outside gene matches: 0. DNA for the CDR3: TGTGCCAGCAGCTTAGCGACAGGGGGGAACACTGAAGCTTTCTTT. It specifies CASSLATGGNTEAFF.

The chain employs TRBV5-1 and TRBJ2-1; TRBD2 matches 13 bases. The V and J ends lost 0 bases and 0 bases, in that order; junction bases with no gene match: 21. This CDR3 comprises 24 residues. Per germline, CDR1 SGHRS and CDR2 YFSETQ. CDR3 residues: CASSLVRRTSGRLSDGVSYNEQFF. CDR3 in DNA: TGCGCCAGCAGCTTGGTTCGGCGGACTAGCGGGAGATTAAGCGATGGGGTCTCCTACAATGAGCAGTTCTTC.

This clonotype was detected a few times. The chain is built from TRBV7-9 and TRBJ2-7; TRBD1 is a possible D gene (6 bases). The V and J ends lost 3 bases and 4 bases respectively, with 10 bases between them. CDR3 size: 13 residues. Germline CDR1 SEHNR, CDR2 FQNEAQ (reference sequence). In nucleotides, the CDR3 is TGTGCCAGCAGCTTTGGGACAAGATACGAGCAGTACTTC. This gives the protein CASSFGTRYEQYF.

The CDR3 DNA is TGTGCCAGCAGCCCCGAGCGGGAGAGCACAGATACGCAGTATTTT. This encodes CASSPERESTDTQYF. The chain links TRBV7-9 to TRBJ2-3; 8 nucleotides agree with TRBD2. J was trimmed by 0 bases and V by 5 bases; bases with no gene match: 4. Germline CDR1 reads SEHNR; CDR2 reads FQNEAQ (reference sequence). The CDR3 has 15 amino acids.

CDR3 bases: TGTGCCAGCAGCCTTACCAGCGGGAGGGCCACTGAAGCTTTCTTT. Its protein product is CASSLTSGRATEAFF. This chain uses TRBV7-3 with TRBJ1-1; no firm D call. The CDR3 covers 15 residues. Germline V gene lookup returns CDR1 SGHTA and CDR2 FQGTGA. V lost 5 bases, J lost 4 bases, and 17 bases lay in between.

This clonotype showed up just a few times. This rearrangement joins TRBV5-5 to TRBJ2-6, with D perhaps matching TRBD1 (6 bases). The CDR3 extends over 16 amino acids. Trimming removed 2 bases at V and 0 bases at J, with 9 bases between. Germline CDR1 is SGHKS and CDR2 is YYEKEE (reference sequence). The CDR3 DNA reads TGTGCCAGCAGCTTTACAGGGATCTCTGGGGCCAACGTCCTGACTTTC. This sequence encodes CASSFTGISGANVLTF.

CDR3 sequence: CASKEGETQYF. CDR3 nucleotides: TGCGCCAGCAAGGAGGGAGAGACCCAGTACTTC. The chain couples TRBV5-1 to TRBJ2-5; possibly TRBD2 for D (6 bases). Germline values: CDR1 SGHRS, CDR2 YFSETQ. CDR3 length equals 11 residues. V lost 6 bases to trimming and J lost 4 bases, with 7 bases between them.

The V and J genes are TRBV6-5 and TRBJ1-6; 9 bases map to TRBD1. The CDR3 extends over 17 amino acids. Germline-derived CDR1 and CDR2 are MNHEY and SVGAGI. The trim removed 4 bases at V and 4 bases at J, leaving 8 bases unmatched. Here the CDR3 reads CASSLTPGQGYNSPLHF. The CDR3 DNA reads TGTGCCAGCAGTTTAACCCCGGGACAGGGATATAATTCACCCCTCCACTTT.

This clonotype was counted ten times or more. V and J are TRBV7-3 and TRBJ2-1, with D unclear. Germline CDR1 SGHTA, CDR2 FQGTGA. The CDR3 is 13 residues long. V lost 1 base, J lost 2 bases, and 3 bases lay in between. DNA of the CDR3: TGTGCCAGCAGCTTAAGGCCCTACAATGAGCAGTTCTTC. Its translation is CASSLRPYNEQFF.

This clonotype was seen only a few times. The chain couples TRBV28 to TRBJ2-5, with 9 bases aligning to TRBD2. From germline, CDR1 is MDHEN and CDR2 SYDVKM. The CDR3 is 17 residues long. The junction had 8 bases not matched to a gene; V was cut back by 0 bases and J by 3 bases. CDR3 region: CASSLWRSGSGEETQYF. The CDR3 nucleotides are TGTGCCAGCAGTTTATGGCGTAGCGGGAGCGGGGAAGAGACCCAGTACTTC.

This clonotype was seen more than once but under ten times. The CDR3 sequence is CASSLGQGAGEQFF. In nucleotides, the CDR3 is TGTGCCAGCAGCTTGGGACAGGGGGCAGGTGAGCAGTTCTTC. The V gene is TRBV5-5, the J gene TRBJ2-1; 10 bases are shared with TRBD1. The junction had 3 bases not matched to a gene; V was cut back by 0 bases and J by 9 bases. Germline assignment: CDR1 SGHKS and CDR2 YYEKEE (reference sequence). This CDR3 comprises 14 residues.

There are a few counts of this clonotype. The DNA for the CDR3 is TGCGCCAGCAGCTCGGTGGGGGGCGGCTATGGCTACACCTTC. Protein product: CASSSVGGGYGYTF. V is TRBV4-1 and J is TRBJ1-2, with D tentatively TRBD1 (6 bases). Germline-derived CDR1 and CDR2 are MGHRA and YSYEKL. The CDR3 consists of 14 residues. V lost 5 bases to trimming and J lost 4 bases, with 14 bases between them.

The chain links TRBV24-1 to TRBJ1-4; D is uncertain. V shed 4 bases and J shed 7 bases, with 9 bases lying between them. There are 13 residues in the CDR3. Germline V gene lookup returns CDR1 KGHDR and CDR2 SFDVKD. CDR3 nucleotide sequence: TGTGCCACCAGTGACCTTTTAGGTGAAAAACTGTTTTTT. This sequence encodes CATSDLLGEKLFF.

This clonotype appeared a few times. V is TRBV20-1 and J is TRBJ2-5; possibly TRBD1 for D (5 bases). This CDR3 is 15 amino acids long. CDR1 is DFQATT and CDR2 is SNEGSKA in the germline V gene (reference sequence). The ends were cut back, 2 bases at V and 1 base at J, with 14 bases in the middle. CDR3 sequence reads: CSARSPWGPQETQYF. The CDR3 nucleotides read TGCAGTGCTAGATCCCCTTGGGGCCCCCAAGAGACCCAGTACTTC.

The chain links TRBV7-2 to TRBJ2-7; 9 bases map to TRBD2. Per the germline V gene, CDR1 is SGHTA and CDR2 is FQGNSA. Unmatched junction bases numbered 8, after V lost 5 bases and J lost 3 bases. This CDR3 is built from 15 residues. CDR3 loop: CASSLGASGNYEQYF. The DNA for the CDR3 is TGTGCCAGCAGCCTCGGGGCTAGCGGGAACTACGAGCAGTACTTC.

This clonotype was observed a few times. In nucleotides, the CDR3 is TGTGCCATCAGTGACGGGGGATACGGACTACTTTCTTTCTTC. Translation gives CAISDGGYGLLSFF. The chain couples TRBV10-3 to TRBJ2-1, with D possibly matching TRBD2 (6 bases). The V end was cut by 3 bases, the J end by 16 bases, with 22 bases between. This CDR3 region has 14 residues. Germline CDR1 is ENHRY and CDR2 is SYGVKD.

CDR3 region: CATSSGYNSPLHF. The CDR3 DNA reads TGTGCCACCTCGTCAGGGTATAATTCACCCCTCCACTTT. This chain links TRBV24-1 with TRBJ1-6; maybe TRBD1 (5 bases). Germline lookup yields CDR1 KGHDR and CDR2 SFDVKD. V lost 9 bases to trimming and J lost 4 bases, with 9 bases between them. CDR3 length equals 13 residues.

The chain recombines TRBV5-1 with TRBJ1-1; D is uncertain. The CDR3 runs 19 residues. V was cut by 1 base and J by 11 bases, with 33 bases left in between. From germline, CDR1 is SGHRS and CDR2 YFSETQ. As DNA, the CDR3 is TGCGCCAGCAGCTTGAACCGGCGAGGCACGCTCCAAAACAAGGTGGAGGCTTTCTTT. It specifies CASSLNRRGTLQNKVEAFF.

This sequence joins TRBV12-3 or TRBV12-4 and TRBJ2-1; no definite D call. This CDR3 contains 13 residues. Deletions cut 2 bases from V and 4 bases from J, with 6 bases between. The CDR3 is CASSLNHYNEQFF. The CDR3 DNA is TGTGCCAGCAGTTTAAACCATTACAATGAGCAGTTCTTC.

A few counts support this clonotype. The V gene is TRBV4-1, the J gene TRBJ2-7; 8 bases line up with TRBD2. Germline V gene sequence: CDR1 MGHRA, CDR2 YSYEKL. Germline trimming cut 4 bases from V and 2 bases from J; bases unmatched to any gene: 7. The CDR3 contains 15 residues. CDR3 in amino acids: CASSPGGAAAYEQYF. CDR3 nucleotides: TGCGCCAGCAGCCCGGGGGGGGCGGCGGCCTACGAGCAGTACTTC.

About this clonotype itself: Germline and junction disagree at one end, which may indicate a read error. The J gene is TRBJ2-1, the V gene TRBV7-8; TRBD1 matches at 12 bases. This CDR3 contains 17 residues. Germline V CDR1 and CDR2: SGHVS, FQNEAQ. The CDR3 sequence is CARRLAGGTGGHNEQFF. DNA of the CDR3: TGTGCCCGCAGACTAGCGGGTGGGACAGGGGGCCACAATGAGCAGTTCTTC.

In its sample, this clonotype was seen many times. The CDR3: CASSPHVGGYRELVEAFF. CDR3 nucleotide sequence: TGTGCCAGCAGTCCACATGTAGGCGGTTACAGGGAACTGGTTGAAGCTTTCTTT. The V gene is TRBV12-3 or TRBV12-4, the J gene TRBJ1-1; tentative D call: TRBD1 (6 bases). V was cut by 5 bases and J by 7 bases, with 29 bases left in between. The CDR3 is made up of 18 amino acids.

The chain carries TRBV7-9 and TRBJ2-1; 8 bases are shared with TRBD1. Germline values: CDR1 SEHNR, CDR2 FQNEAQ (reference sequence). This CDR3 region has 14 residues. Germline trimming cut 5 bases from V and 4 bases from J; bases unmatched to any gene: 4. In DNA, the CDR3 is TGTGCCAGCAGCGGGCAGGGGGCTTACAATGAGCAGTTCTTC. Translating gives CASSGQGAYNEQFF. The whole variable domain, remainder taken from reference TRBV7-9 and TRBJ2-1, is DTGVSQNPRHKITKRGQNVTFRCDPISEHNRLYWYRQTLGQGPEFLTYFQNEAQLEKSRLLSDRFSAERPKGSFSTLEIQRTEQGDSAMYLCASSGQGAYNEQFFGPGTRLTVL.

This chain uses TRBV25-1 with TRBJ2-1, with 7 bases identical to TRBD2. The germline V gene has CDR1 MGHDK and CDR2 SYGVNS. J gave up 0 bases and V 1 base, and 6 bases lay outside the gene matches. The CDR3 covers 17 residues. CDR3 DNA sequence: TGTGCCAGCAGTGAATCTAAGGGCGGGAGCTCCTACAATGAGCAGTTCTTC. Protein: CASSESKGGSSYNEQFF.

This chain joins TRBV3-1 and TRBJ2-7; 10 nucleotides align to TRBD2. The CDR3 has 15 amino acids. Germline CDR1 and CDR2: LGHDT and YNNKEL (reference sequence). Trimming cost V 5 bases and J 7 bases; bases outside gene matches: 11. The CDR3 DNA reads as TGTGCCAGCAGCGCAATTATCCTTAGCGGGAGGGAGCAGTACTTC. Translation gives CASSAIILSGREQYF.

This clonotype was counted ten times or more. The chain combines TRBV6-6 with TRBJ1-5, with 7 bases lining up with TRBD1. Unmatched junction bases numbered 2, after V lost 5 bases and J lost 4 bases. There are 13 residues in the CDR3. Germline V gene lookup returns CDR1 MNHNY and CDR2 SVGAGI (reference sequence). Here the CDR3 DNA reads TGTGCCAGCAGTCTACAGGGGAATCAGCCCCAGCATTTT. As protein: CASSLQGNQPQHF.

About this clonotype itself: The conserved final phenylalanine or tryptophan is absent from the CDR3, which likely points to a read error. CDR3 sequence: CSVDRGNTEAFS. In nucleotides, the CDR3 is TGCAGCGTTGACAGGGGTAACACTGAAGCTTTCTCT. V is TRBV29-1 and J is TRBJ1-1; the D gene is possibly TRBD1 (6 bases). V lost 3 bases to trimming and J lost 2 bases, with 7 bases between them. The CDR3 has 12 residues. The germline gives CDR1 SQVTM, CDR2 ANQGSEA.

The genes are TRBV20-1 and TRBJ1-2; TRBD1 agrees at 7 bases. Trimming took 4 bases from V and 2 from J; bases not matched to a gene: 1. The CDR3 spans 12 residues. Germline V CDR1 and CDR2: DFQATT, SNEGSKA (reference sequence). This CDR3 is CSAMDRNYGYTF. The CDR3 DNA sequence: TGCAGTGCTATGGACAGGAACTATGGCTACACCTTC.